The 27 T cell receptor beta chains given below trace back to one sample, sequenced in a study of CD8 T cells in Susac syndrome. When the RNA was reverse transcribed, random hexamers were used with an input of 0.5 to 1 ug. From the immunoSEQ multiplex PCR reads, TCRdb called clonotypes with MiXCR, one entry per CDR3 protein. This table has 150,000 to 200,000 distinct CDR3 sequences, around 94% appearing once. Sample: CD4+ T cells from PBMCs. The receptor source for this set is a human donor in good health.

This chain uses TRBV6-2 or TRBV6-3 with TRBJ1-5; the D is unclear. CDR1 and CDR2 (germline): MNHEY, SVGEGT. CDR3 length: 11 residues. Trimming shortened V by 2 bases and J by 15 bases, and 11 bases separated the two germline ends. DNA for the CDR3: TGTGCCAGCAGTTACGGGAAGAGGACGCATTTT. Protein sequence: CASSYGKRTHF.

Here the CDR3 reads CASSQGLSDYTDTQYF. CDR3 in DNA: TGTGCCAGCAGCCAAGGATTGAGCGACTACACAGATACGCAGTATTTT. The chain employs TRBV3-1 and TRBJ2-3; a weak D match, TRBD2 (5 bases). The CDR3 is made up of 16 amino acids. Germline CDR1 LGHDT, CDR2 YNNKEL (reference sequence). Trimming took 1 base from V and 2 from J, leaving 13 bases between them.

The chain combines TRBV11-2 with TRBJ2-7; 7 nucleotides match TRBD1. Trimming removed 7 bases from V and 3 bases from J; junction bases left unmatched: 9. This CDR3 is 14 amino acids long. CDR1 and CDR2 (germline): SGHAT, FQNNGV. The CDR3 bases are TGTGCCAGCACCGTCCGGGACAGCCACTACGAGCAGTACTTC. As protein: CASTVRDSHYEQYF.

This chain joins TRBV20-1 and TRBJ2-7; 8 bases line up with TRBD1. Germline V gene data show CDR1 as DFQATT and CDR2 as SNEGSKA (reference sequence). The V segment lost 5 bases and the J segment 3 bases; nucleotides outside the gene matches: 9. The CDR3 has 14 residues. Here the CDR3 reads CSASRQGSLYEQYF. In DNA, the CDR3 is TGCAGTGCTTCCCGACAGGGGAGTCTCTACGAGCAGTACTTC.

V is TRBV12-3 or TRBV12-4 and J is TRBJ1-4; 9 bases fit TRBD1. This CDR3 region has 15 residues. J gave up 7 bases and V 6 bases, and 9 bases lay outside the gene matches. The CDR3: CASSSGTGIFEKLFF. CDR3 DNA: TGTGCCAGCAGCTCAGGGACAGGGATTTTTGAAAAACTGTTTTTT.

CDR3 DNA sequence: TGCAGTGCTAGAGGGCCGGGACAGGGGGCGAGGGAGCAGTACTTC. Protein product: CSARGPGQGAREQYF. The V gene is TRBV20-1, the J gene TRBJ2-7, with 12 bases matching TRBD1. The CDR3 length is 15 residues. Germline-derived CDR1 and CDR2 are DFQATT and SNEGSKA (reference sequence). J gave up 7 bases and V 1 base, and 8 bases lay outside the gene matches.

The chain has TRBV6-5 and TRBJ2-1, with 9 bases that match TRBD1. CDR3 length: 14 amino acids. Germline CDR1 MNHEY, CDR2 SVGAGI. J was trimmed by 7 bases and V by 5 bases; bases with no gene match: 6. The CDR3: CASSPTGGRNEQFF. CDR3 DNA sequence: TGTGCCAGCAGTCCCACAGGGGGCCGGAATGAGCAGTTCTTC.

The chain couples TRBV12-3 or TRBV12-4 to TRBJ2-1; D remains unclear. This CDR3 is built from 15 residues. Trimming removed 1 base at V and 7 bases at J, with 14 bases between. The CDR3 is CASSLEAGVRNEQFF. The CDR3 DNA reads as TGTGCCAGCAGTTTAGAGGCAGGTGTCAGGAATGAGCAGTTCTTC.

This chain links TRBV7-6 with TRBJ2-2, with TRBD1 as a possible D gene (6 bases). Germline-derived CDR1 and CDR2 are SGHVS and FNYEAQ. Trimming took 3 bases from V and 1 from J, leaving 9 bases between them. The CDR3 covers 15 residues. The CDR3 protein is CASSLSTGNTGELFF. The CDR3 nucleotides read TGTGCCAGCAGCTTGTCGACAGGGAACACCGGGGAGCTGTTTTTT.

Here the CDR3 DNA reads TGCAGTGCCGACAGGGGAGGGGAGGGAGCTTTCTTT. This codes for CSADRGGEGAFF. The chain joins TRBV20-1 to TRBJ1-1; TRBD1 aligns across 8 bases. Trimming cost V 6 bases and J 10 bases; bases outside gene matches: 10. This CDR3 spans 12 amino acids. From germline, CDR1 is DFQATT and CDR2 SNEGSKA (reference sequence).

V usage is TRBV29-1 and J usage is TRBJ2-3, with unresolved D. CDR1 and CDR2 from the germline V gene are SQVTM and ANQGSEA. This CDR3 has 14 residues. With 6 bases removed from V and 0 bases from J, the gap between germline ends came to 13 bases. The CDR3 DNA is TGCAGCGTGTGGGTCAGTCCTAGCACAGATACGCAGTATTTT. It yields the protein CSVWVSPSTDTQYF.

This chain links TRBV5-1 with TRBJ2-1; possibly TRBD2 for D (5 bases). V was pared by 4 bases and J by 8 bases, with 22 bases between. The germline CDR1 and CDR2 sequences are SGHRS and YFSETQ. The CDR3 is 16 amino acids. This chain's CDR3 is CASSRGQARPRDEQFF. In DNA form, the CDR3 reads TGCGCCAGCAGCCGGGGTCAGGCCAGGCCCCGGGATGAGCAGTTCTTC.

J is TRBJ2-1 and V is TRBV28; D remains ambiguous. The CDR3 is 14 residues long. The V gene lost 7 bases and the J gene lost 1 base, with 11 bases spanning the gap. Germline V gene sequence: CDR1 MDHEN, CDR2 SYDVKM. For the CDR3, the DNA is TGTGCCAGCATTGGGCAGGATTCCTACAATGAGCAGTTCTTC. Its translation: CASIGQDSYNEQFF.

The CDR3 region is CASSQDRGAGQHLHF. For the CDR3, the DNA is TGTGCCAGCAGCCAAGATCGCGGGGCAGGACAACACCTCCACTTT. The V and J genes are TRBV4-2 and TRBJ1-6; a possible D gene is TRBD1 (5 bases). Deletions cut 0 bases from V and 15 bases from J, with 18 bases between. The CDR3 is made up of 15 amino acids. Germline values: CDR1 LGHNA, CDR2 YNFKEQ.

This rearrangement joins TRBV29-1 to TRBJ1-5; D remains unclear. V lost 4 bases, J lost 2 bases, and 6 bases lay in between. The CDR3 is 12 amino acids. The germline V gene encodes CDR1 SQVTM and CDR2 ANQGSEA. This CDR3 reads CSVGSGNQPQHF. In DNA form, the CDR3 reads TGCAGCGTTGGCAGTGGCAATCAGCCCCAGCATTTT.

The rearrangement links TRBV7-9 to TRBJ1-1; 7 bases line up with TRBD1. The germline CDR1 and CDR2 sequences are SEHNR and FQNEAQ (reference sequence). Trimming cost V 5 bases and J 11 bases; bases outside gene matches: 14. CDR3 length equals 14 residues. The CDR3 spells CASSARQGLPGAFF. CDR3 in DNA: TGTGCCAGCAGCGCGCGACAGGGCCTCCCAGGGGCTTTCTTT.

This clonotype was seen once. This chain connects TRBV7-2 to TRBJ2-5; maybe TRBD1 (6 bases). Trimming took off 5 bases at V and 5 bases at J, with 18 bases between the two ends. CDR3 length equals 15 residues. CDR1 is SGHTA and CDR2 is FQGNSA in the germline V gene. The CDR3 bases are TGTGCCAGCAGCCCTCGGGTAGGGGGTCAGGAGACCCAGTACTTC. This encodes CASSPRVGGQETQYF.

The chain carries TRBV13 and TRBJ2-3, with D unresolved. The germline V gene has CDR1 PRHDT and CDR2 FYEKMQ (reference sequence). This CDR3 contains 14 residues. With 5 bases removed from V and 2 bases from J, the gap between germline ends came to 11 bases. CDR3 sequence reads: CASSPPHTTDTQYF. The CDR3 nucleotides are TGTGCCAGCAGCCCCCCCCATACCACAGATACGCAGTATTTT.

The V call is TRBV13, the J call TRBJ1-2; TRBD1 aligns across 9 bases. This CDR3 region has 16 residues. Germline CDR1 is PRHDT and CDR2 is FYEKMQ (reference sequence). Trimming cost V 7 bases and J 8 bases; bases outside gene matches: 17. The CDR3 loop reads CASTAAARGTGKGYTF. CDR3 in DNA: TGTGCCAGCACAGCCGCGGCCCGCGGGACAGGGAAAGGCTACACCTTC.

The chain has TRBV6-2 or TRBV6-3 and TRBJ2-1; possibly TRBD1 for D (5 bases). CDR1 is MNHEY and CDR2 is SVGEGT in the germline V gene. Trimming took 8 bases from V and 10 from J, leaving 18 bases between them. This CDR3 is 13 amino acids long. Here the CDR3 reads CASGYQGFEEQFF. The CDR3, as DNA: TGTGCCAGCGGATATCAGGGTTTTGAGGAGCAGTTCTTC.

This clonotype was seen just once. The rearrangement joins TRBV29-1 to TRBJ1-5; 8 bases are a match to TRBD1. The germline V gene has CDR1 SQVTM and CDR2 ANQGSEA. V trimming: 6 bases; J trimming: 4 bases; junction bases outside the gene matches: 11. The CDR3 extends over 15 amino acids. DNA of the CDR3: TGCAGCGTCCTAGAAACCGGGACAGGTAATCAGCCCCAGCATTTT. Its translation: CSVLETGTGNQPQHF.

The chain recombines TRBV29-1 with TRBJ2-7, with D perhaps being TRBD1 or TRBD2 (6 bases each). Germline V gives CDR1 SQVTM, CDR2 ANQGSEA. The CDR3 extends over 13 amino acids. V lost 0 bases and J 3 bases, leaving 9 bases between the germline ends. The DNA of the CDR3 is TGCAGCGTTGAAGAGGGGGGCGGCTACGAGCAGTACTTC. This translates into CSVEEGGGYEQYF.

A single count supports this clonotype. The chain combines TRBV7-2 with TRBJ2-3; the D gene is possibly TRBD1 (6 bases). Germline V CDR1 and CDR2: SGHTA, FQGNSA. CDR3 length: 14 residues. V was trimmed by 7 bases and J by 0 bases, leaving 11 bases between them. The CDR3 DNA sequence: TGTGCCAGCAAGCCGGGACACAGCACAGATACGCAGTATTTT. This encodes CASKPGHSTDTQYF.

V usage is TRBV7-2 and J usage is TRBJ2-7; D call uncertain. This CDR3 comprises 15 residues. Between the trimmed V and J ends, which lost 6 bases and 5 bases, there was a span of 20 bases. Germline V gene data show CDR1 as SGHTA and CDR2 as FQGNSA. The CDR3 loop is CASSAGLTLSDEQYF. The CDR3 coding sequence is TGTGCCAGCAGTGCCGGGCTAACCCTGTCTGACGAGCAGTACTTC.

The chain has TRBV4-3 and TRBJ2-5, with D tentatively TRBD1 or TRBD2 (5 bases each). This CDR3 comprises 15 residues. CDR1 and CDR2 from the germline V gene are LGHNA and YSLEER. The ends were cut back, 0 bases at V and 5 bases at J, with 13 bases in the middle. Here the CDR3 reads CASSQESGRGETQYF. The CDR3 coding sequence is TGCGCCAGCAGCCAAGAGTCGGGGCGCGGCGAGACCCAGTACTTC.

The chain links TRBV29-1 to TRBJ2-5, with 8 nucleotides matching TRBD1. Germline values: CDR1 SQVTM, CDR2 ANQGSEA. This CDR3 has 14 amino acids. The ends lost 7 bases at V and 6 bases at J; junction bases unmatched: 13. The CDR3 loop is CSAIRQGARQTQYF. CDR3 DNA sequence: TGCAGCGCCATCAGGCAGGGGGCGCGGCAGACCCAGTACTTC.

CDR3 bases: TGCAGCGCCCAAGACGGAGCTGGAAACACCATATATTTT. As protein: CSAQDGAGNTIYF. This sequence joins TRBV29-1 and TRBJ1-3, with D unclear. Germline assignment: CDR1 SQVTM and CDR2 ANQGSEA. This CDR3 is built from 13 residues. The germline V and J ends were trimmed by 7 bases and 2 bases, with 12 bases remaining between them. Based on the CDR3 plus reference TRBV29-1 and TRBJ1-3, the full variable domain is SAVISQKPSRDICQRGTSLTIQCQVDSQVTMMFWYRQQPGQSLTLIATANQGSEATYESGFVIDKFPISRPNLTFSTLTVSNMSPEDSSIYLCSAQDGAGNTIYFGEGSWLTVV.